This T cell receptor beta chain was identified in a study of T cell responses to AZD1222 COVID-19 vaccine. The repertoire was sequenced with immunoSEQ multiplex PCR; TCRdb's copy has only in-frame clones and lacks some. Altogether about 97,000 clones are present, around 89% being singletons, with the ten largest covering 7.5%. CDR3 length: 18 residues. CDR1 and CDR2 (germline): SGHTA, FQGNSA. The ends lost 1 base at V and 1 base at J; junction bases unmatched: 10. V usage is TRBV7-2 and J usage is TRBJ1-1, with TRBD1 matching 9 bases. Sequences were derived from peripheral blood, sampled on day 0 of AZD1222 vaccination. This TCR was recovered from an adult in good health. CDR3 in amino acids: CASSLVGQGGLENTEAFF. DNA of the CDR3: TGTGCCAGCAGCTTAGTGGGACAGGGAGGCCTCGAGAACACTGAAGCTTTCTTT.